This T cell receptor beta chain stems from a study of T cells in Graves' hyperthyroidism and ophthalmopathy (dated by TCRdb to the late 2010s). For context, the study as a whole: Peripheral blood was collected at initial diagnosis, before any treatment. To identify distinguishing TCR V-J signatures, a discovery cohort of 90 to 100 patients was used, comprising fewer than 45 with Graves' ophthalmopathy and 55 to 65 with stable Graves' hyperthyroidism. Prospective prediction of ophthalmopathy was tested in an independent validation cohort consisting of 18 to 20 hyperthyroidism patients and 15 to 17 patients who later progressed to ophthalmopathy. For training and testing, the approximately 92 patients in the discovery cohort were randomly divided in a 7:3 ratio. In addition, the study compared T-cell repertoires in thyroid tissue and in blood from roughly six Graves' hyperthyroidism patients. Once sampling was done, hyperthyroidism patients were given methimazole at a starting dose of 30 mg daily, whereas ophthalmopathy patients were given high-dose intravenous methylprednisolone. The paper describes TCR Vbeta CDR3 sequencing of 135 peripheral blood samples, made up of under 50 ophthalmopathy patients, 70 to 80 hyperthyroidism patients and about 17 progressor patients. What the study reported, not specific to this receptor: Sample size was not statistically predetermined, and blinding of investigators to group allocation was not performed. In validation, the model predicted progression to ophthalmopathy a median of roughly 6.5 months before onset, with approximately 70% sensitivity and 72.22% specificity. A model built on a 13 V-J signature distinguished ophthalmopathy from stable hyperthyroidism, reaching 85% to 90% sensitivity and about 81% specificity in cross-validation and 80%/75% in testing. Most expanded thyroid clonotypes (frequency above 0.001) were also detected in blood, a finding suggesting that blood repertoires may reflect thyroid immune responses.

Ophthalmopathy patients had moderately to severely active disease, Clinical Activity Score of at least 3, NOSPECS grade of at least 4, and duration under 3 months. Patients with uncontrolled infections, other autoimmune diseases, pregnancy or lactation were excluded. Diagnoses were based on clinical symptoms, serum thyroxine and TRAb, thyroid ultrasound and orbital computed tomography. PBMCs were isolated from more than 9 ml of fresh peripheral blood by Ficoll-Paque density gradient centrifugation. Total RNA was extracted with Trizol reagent, and quality was checked on an Agilent 2100 Bioanalyzer. The TCR beta CDR3 regions were amplified from RNA transcripts. The first round of RT-PCR for the TCR CDR3 was performed with the HTBI primer set and the Qiagen OneStep RT-PCR kit. Libraries were constructed in a second round of multiplex PCR, after which size selection and purification were performed. Sequencing of the libraries was done on an Illumina HiSeq2000 using paired-end 100 bp reads. In the authors' own workflow: SOAPnuke was used to process the raw data, throwing out any read that contained adapters or uncalled bases, had a mean Phred below 15, or lacked an exact constant-primer or identifier match. High-quality paired reads were merged with COPE v1.2.5, and unique nucleotide sequences were defined as clonotypes. MiTCR v1.1 was used to align the clonotypes against IMGT TRBV, TRBD and TRBJ reference segments. Only V-J combinations with frequency above 0.0001, covering about 99% of repertoires, were analysed. A TCS score was defined as the ratio between F50 (clonal expansion) and ExV (chaos), using BLOSUM62-based TCRdist between CDR3 peptides within each V-J. Welch's t-statistics and random forest reduced around 520 V-J features to 13, which were used in a naive Bayes classifier (R e1071). TCRdb cleaned the public reads at Q25 with fastp, built clones with MiXCR and kept in-frame beta chains. A single entry per CDR3 protein holds the most common genes and DNA from its merged rows. The V and J calls were not made by the authors but by TCRdb's processing. Present in this sample are hundreds of thousands of distinct CDR3 sequences, about 24% of which were seen just once. 11% of the sample comes from the top ten.

For CDR1 and CDR2, the germline V gene (reference sequence) lists LNHDA and SQIVND. V ends up 3 bases short and J 6 bases short, with an unmatched junction base count of 4. The CDR3 starts with the cysteine, ends with the phenylalanine, and has 13 residues. Only the CDR3 region is kept as DNA, spanning 39 bases read in frame from base 1. This clonotype was picked up a small number of times. What this receptor recognizes is not known. No quality values exist for individual bases; no much larger clone is one base distant. The receptor comes from a woman aged 25-40 years with Graves' ophthalmopathy. Recombination joined TRBV19 with TRBJ2-7; 8 central bases correspond to TRBD1. The sample consisted of blood. The DNA sequence is TGTGCCAGTAGTATGGCAACAGGGGGCGAGCAGTACTTC. This sequence encodes CASSMATGGEQYF.